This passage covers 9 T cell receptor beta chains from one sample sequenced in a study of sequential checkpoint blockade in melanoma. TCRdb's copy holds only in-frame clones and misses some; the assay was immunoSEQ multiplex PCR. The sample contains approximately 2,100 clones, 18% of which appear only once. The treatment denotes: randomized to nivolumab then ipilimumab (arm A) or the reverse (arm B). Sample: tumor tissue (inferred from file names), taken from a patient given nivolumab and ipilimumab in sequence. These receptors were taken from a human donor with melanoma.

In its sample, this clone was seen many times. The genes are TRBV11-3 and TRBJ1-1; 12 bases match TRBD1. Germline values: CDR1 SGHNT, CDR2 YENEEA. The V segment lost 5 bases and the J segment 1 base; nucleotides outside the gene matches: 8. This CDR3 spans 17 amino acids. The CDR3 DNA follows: TGTGCCAGCAGCCTTAGACCGGGACAGGGGGCGAACACTGAAGCTTTCTTT. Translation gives CASSLRPGQGANTEAFF.

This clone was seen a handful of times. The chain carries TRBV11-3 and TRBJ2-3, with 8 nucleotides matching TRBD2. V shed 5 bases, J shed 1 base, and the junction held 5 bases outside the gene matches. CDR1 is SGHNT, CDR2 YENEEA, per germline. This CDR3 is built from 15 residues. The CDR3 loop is CASSAGLGGTDTQYF. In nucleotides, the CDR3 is TGTGCCAGCAGCGCGGGACTAGGGGGCACAGATACGCAGTATTTT.

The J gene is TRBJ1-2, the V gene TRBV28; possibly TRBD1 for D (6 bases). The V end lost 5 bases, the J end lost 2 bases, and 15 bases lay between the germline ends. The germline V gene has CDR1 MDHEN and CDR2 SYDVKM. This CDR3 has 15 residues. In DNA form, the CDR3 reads TGTGCCAGCAGTACCGGGGGCCTTCGAAACTATGGCTACACCTTC. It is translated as CASSTGGLRNYGYTF.

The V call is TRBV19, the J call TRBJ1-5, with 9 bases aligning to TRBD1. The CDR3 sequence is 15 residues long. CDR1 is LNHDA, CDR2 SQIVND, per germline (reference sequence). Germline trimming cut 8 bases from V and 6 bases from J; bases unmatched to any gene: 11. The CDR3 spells CASLEQGAGSQPQHF. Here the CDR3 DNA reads TGTGCCAGTTTAGAACAGGGGGCTGGGAGTCAGCCCCAGCATTTT.

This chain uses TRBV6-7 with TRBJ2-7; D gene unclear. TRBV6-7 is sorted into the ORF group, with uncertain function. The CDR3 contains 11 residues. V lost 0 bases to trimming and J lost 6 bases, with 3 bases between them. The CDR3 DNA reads TGTGCCAGCAGTTACTCGCTCGAGCAGTACTTC. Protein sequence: CASSYSLEQYF.

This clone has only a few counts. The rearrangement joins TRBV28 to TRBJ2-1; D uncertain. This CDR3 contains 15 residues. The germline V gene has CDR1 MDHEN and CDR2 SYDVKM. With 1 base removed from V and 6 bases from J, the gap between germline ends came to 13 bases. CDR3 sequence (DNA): TGTGCCAGCAGTTTATTTCAGGTTTCTAGCAATGAGCAGTTCTTC. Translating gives CASSLFQVSSNEQFF.

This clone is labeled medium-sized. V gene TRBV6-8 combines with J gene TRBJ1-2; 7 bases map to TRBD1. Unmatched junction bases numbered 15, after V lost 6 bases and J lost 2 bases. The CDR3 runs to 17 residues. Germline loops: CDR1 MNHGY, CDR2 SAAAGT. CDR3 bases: TGTGCCAGCAGCCCGGAAGCTGAGGCAGGGGGAAACTATGGCTACACCTTC. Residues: CASSPEAEAGGNYGYTF.

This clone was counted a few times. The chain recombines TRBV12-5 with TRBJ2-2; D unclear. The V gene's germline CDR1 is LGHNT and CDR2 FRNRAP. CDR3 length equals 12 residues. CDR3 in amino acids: CASTRNTGELFF. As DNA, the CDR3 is TGTGCCAGCACCCGGAACACCGGGGAGCTGTTTTTT.

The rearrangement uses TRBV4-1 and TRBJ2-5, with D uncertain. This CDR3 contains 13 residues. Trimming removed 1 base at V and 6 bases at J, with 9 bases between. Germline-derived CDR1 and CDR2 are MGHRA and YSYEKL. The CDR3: CASSQGREQTQYF. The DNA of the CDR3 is TGCGCCAGCAGCCAAGGAAGGGAACAGACCCAGTACTTC.